This T cell receptor beta chain was captured in a study of regulatory T cells in long-lasting Graves disease. Unmatched junction bases numbered 5, after V lost 9 bases and J lost 4 bases. The CDR3 covers 14 residues. At least ten counts were recorded for this clonotype. For TCR beta, libraries came from iRepertoire HTBI primers and Arm-PCR of CDR3 regions. MiXCR was run by TCRdb on the multiplex PCR reads, yielding one entry per CDR3 protein. The sample records 560,000 or so distinct CDR3 sequences, about 16% being singletons. Sample time point: newly diagnosed GD, antithyroid drugs for less than 3 months. The authors made the TCR library using RNA they extracted from PBMCs. This sample also belongs to another study, concerning T cells in Graves' hyperthyroidism and ophthalmopathy.

This material consisted of peripheral blood mononuclear cells (PBMCs), taken at new diagnosis, from a patient treated with antithyroid drugs. The receptor was isolated from a man between 18 and 29 years old with Graves disease. The chain carries TRBV12-3 or TRBV12-4 and TRBJ2-3, with 12 bases matching TRBD2. In DNA, the CDR3 is TGTGCCAGTGGACTAGCGGGACAGGCAGATACGCAGTATTTT. This codes for CASGLAGQADTQYF.